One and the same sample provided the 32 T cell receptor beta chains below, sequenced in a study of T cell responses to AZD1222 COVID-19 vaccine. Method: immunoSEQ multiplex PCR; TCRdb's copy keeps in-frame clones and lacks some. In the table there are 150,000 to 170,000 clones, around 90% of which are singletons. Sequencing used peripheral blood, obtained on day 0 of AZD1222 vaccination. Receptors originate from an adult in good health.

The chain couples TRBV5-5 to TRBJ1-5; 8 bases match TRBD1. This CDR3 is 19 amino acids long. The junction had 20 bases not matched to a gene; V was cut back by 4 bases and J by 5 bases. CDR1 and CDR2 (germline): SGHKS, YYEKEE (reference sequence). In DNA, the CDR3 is TGTGCCAGCAGCGACCGGTTAGGCAGGGGGCCTAATTTTTATCAGCCCCAGCATTTT. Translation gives CASSDRLGRGPNFYQPQHF.

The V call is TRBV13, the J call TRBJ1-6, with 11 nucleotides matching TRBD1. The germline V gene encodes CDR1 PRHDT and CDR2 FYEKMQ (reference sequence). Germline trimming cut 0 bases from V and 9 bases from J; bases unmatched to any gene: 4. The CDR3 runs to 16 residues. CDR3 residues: CASSLGAGQGASPLHF. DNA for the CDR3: TGTGCCAGCAGCTTAGGCGCCGGACAGGGGGCTTCACCCCTCCACTTT.

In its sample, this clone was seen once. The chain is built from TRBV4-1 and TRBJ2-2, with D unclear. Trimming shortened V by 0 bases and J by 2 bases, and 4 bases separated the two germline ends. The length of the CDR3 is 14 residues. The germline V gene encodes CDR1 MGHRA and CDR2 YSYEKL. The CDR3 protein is CASSQDRNTGELFF. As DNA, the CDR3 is TGCGCCAGCAGCCAAGATCGAAACACCGGGGAGCTGTTTTTT.

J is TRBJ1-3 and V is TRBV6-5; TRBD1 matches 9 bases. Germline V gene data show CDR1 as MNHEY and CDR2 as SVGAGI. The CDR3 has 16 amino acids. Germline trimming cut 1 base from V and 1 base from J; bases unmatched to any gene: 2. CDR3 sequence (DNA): TGTGCCAGCAGTTACTATGGACAGGGGTCTGGAAACACCATATATTTT. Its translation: CASSYYGQGSGNTIYF.

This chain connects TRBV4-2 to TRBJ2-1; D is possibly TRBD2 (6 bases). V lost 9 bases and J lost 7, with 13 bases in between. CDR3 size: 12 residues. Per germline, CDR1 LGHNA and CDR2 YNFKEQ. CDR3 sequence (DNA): TGTGCCAGTAACCTCGGGGGAAATGAGCAGTTCTTC. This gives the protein CASNLGGNEQFF.

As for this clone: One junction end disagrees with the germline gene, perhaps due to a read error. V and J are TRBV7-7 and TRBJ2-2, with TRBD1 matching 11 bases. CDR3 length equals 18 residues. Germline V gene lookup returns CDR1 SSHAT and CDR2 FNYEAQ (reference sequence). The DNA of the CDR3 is TGTGCTAGCAGCTCCCAACCAGCCGGGACAGGGGGCACCGGGGAGCTGTTTTTT. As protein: CASSSQPAGTGGTGELFF.

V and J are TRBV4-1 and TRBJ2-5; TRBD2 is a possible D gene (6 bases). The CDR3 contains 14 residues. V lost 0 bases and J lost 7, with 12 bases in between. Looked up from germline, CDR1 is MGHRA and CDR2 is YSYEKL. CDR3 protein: CASSQDGGIVTQYF. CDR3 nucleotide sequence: TGCGCCAGCAGCCAAGACGGGGGAATCGTGACCCAGTACTTC.

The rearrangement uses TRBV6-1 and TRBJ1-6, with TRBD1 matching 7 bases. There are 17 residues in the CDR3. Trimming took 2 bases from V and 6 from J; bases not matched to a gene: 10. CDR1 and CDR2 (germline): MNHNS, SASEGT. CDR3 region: CASSERGEGAGNSPLHF. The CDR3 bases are TGTGCCAGCAGTGAAAGGGGGGAGGGGGCGGGTAATTCACCCCTCCACTTT.

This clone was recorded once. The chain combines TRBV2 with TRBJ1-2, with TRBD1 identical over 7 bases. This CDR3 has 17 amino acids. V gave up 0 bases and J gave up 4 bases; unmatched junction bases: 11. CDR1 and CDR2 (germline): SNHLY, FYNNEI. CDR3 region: CASSEARASRDSYGYTF. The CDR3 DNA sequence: TGTGCCAGCAGTGAAGCTAGAGCGAGCCGGGACAGCTATGGCTACACCTTC.

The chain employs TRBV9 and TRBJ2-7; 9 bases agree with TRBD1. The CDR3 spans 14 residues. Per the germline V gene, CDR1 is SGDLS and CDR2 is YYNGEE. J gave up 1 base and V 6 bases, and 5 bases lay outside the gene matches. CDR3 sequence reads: CASTRGQGSYEQYF. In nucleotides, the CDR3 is TGTGCCAGCACCCGAGGACAGGGGTCCTACGAGCAGTACTTC.

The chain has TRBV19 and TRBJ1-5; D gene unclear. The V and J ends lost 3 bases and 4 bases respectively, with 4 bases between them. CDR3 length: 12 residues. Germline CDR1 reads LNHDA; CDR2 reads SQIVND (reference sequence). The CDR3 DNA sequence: TGTGCCAGTAGTATTGGGAATCAGCCCCAGCATTTT. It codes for CASSIGNQPQHF.

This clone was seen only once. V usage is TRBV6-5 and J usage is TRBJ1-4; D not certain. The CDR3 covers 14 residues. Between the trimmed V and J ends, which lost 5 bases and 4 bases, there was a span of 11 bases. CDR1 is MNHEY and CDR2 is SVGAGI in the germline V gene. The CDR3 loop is CASSPPIFNEKLFF. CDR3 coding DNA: TGTGCCAGCAGTCCACCAATTTTTAATGAAAAACTGTTTTTT.

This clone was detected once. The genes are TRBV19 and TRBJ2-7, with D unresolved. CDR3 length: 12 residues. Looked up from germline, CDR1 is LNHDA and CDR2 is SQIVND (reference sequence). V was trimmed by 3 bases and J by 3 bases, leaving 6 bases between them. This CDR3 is CASSMWGYEQYF. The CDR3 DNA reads TGTGCCAGTAGTATGTGGGGCTACGAGCAGTACTTC.

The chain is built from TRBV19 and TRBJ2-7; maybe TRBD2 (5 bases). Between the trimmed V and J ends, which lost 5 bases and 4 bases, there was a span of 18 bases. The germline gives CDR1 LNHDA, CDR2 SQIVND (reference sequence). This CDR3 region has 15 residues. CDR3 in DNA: TGTGCCAGTAGTGATGGGAGCGGACCCCCATACGAGCAGTACTTC. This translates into CASSDGSGPPYEQYF.

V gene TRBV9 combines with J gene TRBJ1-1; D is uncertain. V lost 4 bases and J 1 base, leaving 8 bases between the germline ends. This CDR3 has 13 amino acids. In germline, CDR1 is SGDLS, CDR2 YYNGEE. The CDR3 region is CASSPAQNTEAFF. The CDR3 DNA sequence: TGTGCCAGCAGCCCCGCCCAGAACACTGAAGCTTTCTTT.

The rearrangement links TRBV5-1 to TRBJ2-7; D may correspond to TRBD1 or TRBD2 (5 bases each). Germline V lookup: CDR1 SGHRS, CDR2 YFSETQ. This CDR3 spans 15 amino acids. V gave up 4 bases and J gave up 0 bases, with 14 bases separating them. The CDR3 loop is CASSPLGPGSYEQYF. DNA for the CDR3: TGCGCCAGCAGCCCCCTGGGACCAGGCTCCTACGAGCAGTACTTC. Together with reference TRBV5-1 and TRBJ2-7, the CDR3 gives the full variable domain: KAGVTQTPRYLIKTRGQQVTLSCSPISGHRSVSWYQQTPGQGLQFLFEYFSETQRNKGNFPGRFSGRQFSNSRSEMNVSTLELGDSALYLCASSPLGPGSYEQYFGPGTRLTVT.

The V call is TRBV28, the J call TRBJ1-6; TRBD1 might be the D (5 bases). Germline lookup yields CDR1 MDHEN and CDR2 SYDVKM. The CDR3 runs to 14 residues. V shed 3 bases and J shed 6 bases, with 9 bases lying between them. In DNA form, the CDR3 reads TGTGCCAGCAGTTTGACAGTTCCTAATTCACCCCTCCACTTT. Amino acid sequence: CASSLTVPNSPLHF.

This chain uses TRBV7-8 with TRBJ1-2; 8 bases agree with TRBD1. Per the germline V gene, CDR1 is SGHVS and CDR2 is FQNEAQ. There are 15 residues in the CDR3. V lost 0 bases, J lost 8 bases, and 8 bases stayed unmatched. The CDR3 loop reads CASSLAPPGGRGYTF. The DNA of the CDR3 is TGTGCCAGCAGCTTAGCGCCCCCAGGGGGCAGGGGCTACACCTTC.

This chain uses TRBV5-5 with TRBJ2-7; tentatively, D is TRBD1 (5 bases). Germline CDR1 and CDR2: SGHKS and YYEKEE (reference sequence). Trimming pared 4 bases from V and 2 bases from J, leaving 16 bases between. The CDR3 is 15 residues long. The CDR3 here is CASSLDRKETYEQYF. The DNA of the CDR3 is TGTGCCAGCAGCCTCGACAGAAAAGAAACCTACGAGCAGTACTTC. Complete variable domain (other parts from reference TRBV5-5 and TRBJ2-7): DAGVTQSPTHLIKTRGQQVTLRCSPISGHKSVSWYQQVLGQGPQFIFQYYEKEERGRGNFPDRFSARQFPNYSSELNVNALLLGDSALYLCASSLDRKETYEQYFGPGTRLTVT.

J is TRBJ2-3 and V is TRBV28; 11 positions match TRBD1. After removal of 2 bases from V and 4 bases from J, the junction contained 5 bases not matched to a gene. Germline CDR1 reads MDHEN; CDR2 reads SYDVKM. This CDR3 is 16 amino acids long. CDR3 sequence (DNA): TGTGCCAGCAGTTTAACCGGGACAGGGGGGGCAGATACGCAGTATTTT. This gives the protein CASSLTGTGGADTQYF. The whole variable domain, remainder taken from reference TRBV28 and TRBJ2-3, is DVKVTQSSRYLVKRTGEKVFLECVQDMDHENMFWYRQDPGLGLRLIYFSYDVKMKEKGDIPEGYSVSREKKERFSLILESASTNQTSMYLCASSLTGTGGADTQYFGPGTRLTVL.

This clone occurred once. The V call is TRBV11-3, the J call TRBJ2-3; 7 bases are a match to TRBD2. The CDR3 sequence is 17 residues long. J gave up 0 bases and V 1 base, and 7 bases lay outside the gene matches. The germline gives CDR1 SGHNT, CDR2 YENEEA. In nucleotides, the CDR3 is TGTGCCAGCAGCTTAGGGGCGGCGGGAGTAAGCACAGATACGCAGTATTTT. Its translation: CASSLGAAGVSTDTQYF. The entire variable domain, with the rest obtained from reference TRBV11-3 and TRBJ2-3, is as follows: EAGVVQSPRYKIIEKKQPVAFWCNPISGHNTLYWYLQNLGQGPELLIRYENEEAVDDSQLPKDRFSAERLKGVDSTLKIQPAELGDSAVYLCASSLGAAGVSTDTQYFGPGTRLTVL.

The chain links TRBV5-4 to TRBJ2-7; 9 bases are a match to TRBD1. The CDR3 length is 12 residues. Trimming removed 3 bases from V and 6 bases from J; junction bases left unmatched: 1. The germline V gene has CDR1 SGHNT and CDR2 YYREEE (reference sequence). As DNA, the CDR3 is TGTGCCAGCAGCTGGGACAGGGCCGAGCAGTACTTC. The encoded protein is CASSWDRAEQYF.

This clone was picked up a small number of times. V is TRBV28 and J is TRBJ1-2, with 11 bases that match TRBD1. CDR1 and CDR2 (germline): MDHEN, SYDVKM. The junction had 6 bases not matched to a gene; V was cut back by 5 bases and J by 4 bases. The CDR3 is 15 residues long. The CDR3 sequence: CASSLPGQGGYGYTF. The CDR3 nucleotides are TGTGCCAGCAGTCTCCCGGGACAGGGGGGCTATGGCTACACCTTC.

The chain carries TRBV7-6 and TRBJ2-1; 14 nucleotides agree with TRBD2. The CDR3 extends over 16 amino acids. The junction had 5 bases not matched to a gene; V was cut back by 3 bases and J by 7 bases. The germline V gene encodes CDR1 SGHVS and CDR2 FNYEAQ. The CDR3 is CASSFDGLAGGNEQFF. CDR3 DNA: TGTGCCAGCAGCTTCGACGGACTAGCGGGGGGAAATGAGCAGTTCTTC.

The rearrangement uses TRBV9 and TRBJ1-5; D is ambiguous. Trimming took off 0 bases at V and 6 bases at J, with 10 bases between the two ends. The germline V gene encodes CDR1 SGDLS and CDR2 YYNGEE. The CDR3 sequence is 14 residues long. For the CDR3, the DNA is TGTGCCAGCAGCGTAGGTACAATCCCTCAGCCCCAGCATTTT. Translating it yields CASSVGTIPQPQHF.

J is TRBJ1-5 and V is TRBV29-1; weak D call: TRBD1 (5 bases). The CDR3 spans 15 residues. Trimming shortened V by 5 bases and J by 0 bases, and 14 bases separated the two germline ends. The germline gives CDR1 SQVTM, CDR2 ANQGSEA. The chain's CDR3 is CSVWGGDTSNQPQHF. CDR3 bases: TGCAGCGTTTGGGGGGGAGATACTAGCAATCAGCCCCAGCATTTT.

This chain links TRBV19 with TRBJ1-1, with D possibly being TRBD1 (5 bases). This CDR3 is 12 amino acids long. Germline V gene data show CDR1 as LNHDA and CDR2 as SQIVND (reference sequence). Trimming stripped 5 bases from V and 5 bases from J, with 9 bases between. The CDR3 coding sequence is TGTGCCAGTAGTGAGGGGAGGACTGAAGCTTTCTTT. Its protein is CASSEGRTEAFF.

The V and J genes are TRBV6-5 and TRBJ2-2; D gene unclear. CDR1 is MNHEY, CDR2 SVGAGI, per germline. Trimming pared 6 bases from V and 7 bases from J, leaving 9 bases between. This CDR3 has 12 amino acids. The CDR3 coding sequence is TGTGCCAGCAGGGGATGGGGCGGGGAGCTGTTTTTT. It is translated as CASRGWGGELFF.

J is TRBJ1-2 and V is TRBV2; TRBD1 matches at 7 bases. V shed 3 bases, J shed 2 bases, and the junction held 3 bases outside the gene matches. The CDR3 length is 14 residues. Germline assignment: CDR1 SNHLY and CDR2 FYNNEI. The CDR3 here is CASSETGFNYGYTF. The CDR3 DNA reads TGTGCCAGCAGTGAGACAGGGTTCAACTATGGCTACACCTTC.

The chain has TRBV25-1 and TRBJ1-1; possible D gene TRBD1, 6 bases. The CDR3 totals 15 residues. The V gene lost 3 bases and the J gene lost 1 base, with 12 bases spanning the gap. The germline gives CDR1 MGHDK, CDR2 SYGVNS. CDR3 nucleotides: TGTGCCAGCAGTGAGGGGGCCAGGGCGAACACTGAAGCTTTCTTT. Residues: CASSEGARANTEAFF.

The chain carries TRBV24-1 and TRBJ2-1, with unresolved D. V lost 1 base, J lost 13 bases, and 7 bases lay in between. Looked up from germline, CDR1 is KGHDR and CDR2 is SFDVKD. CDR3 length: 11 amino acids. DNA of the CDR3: TGTGCCACCAGTGATTTTTATTATCAGTTCTTC. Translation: CATSDFYYQFF.

This CDR3 is CASSFEGGEAFF. CDR3 nucleotides: TGTGCCAGCAGTTTTGAGGGAGGGGAAGCTTTCTTT. The V gene is TRBV27, the J gene TRBJ1-1; D unresolved. Germline V lookup: CDR1 MNHEY, CDR2 SMNVEV (reference sequence). V was shortened by 3 bases and J by 8 bases, with 10 bases between the two germline ends. The CDR3 totals 12 residues.